This is a list of T cell receptor beta chains from one sample in a study of human T cells and chemical hapten exposure. TCRdb ran MiXCR on the RACE reads and lists one entry per CDR3 protein. This table has a few hundred thousand distinct CDR3 sequences, almost 8% appearing once. The sequencing used whole blood, collected in connection with sensitization to the hapten diphenylcyclopropenone (DPC). Source of these receptors: a man aged 18 to 30 with alopecia areata. Some clones in this sample may be carry-over from other donors' samples. Both conserved end residues are part of each CDR3. A D gene is named only where the DNA matches it firmly. Clone size, where shown, is once, few, many, or a class for clones that have expanded.

J: TRBJ1-5
D: TRBD1
V: TRBV20-1
size: few
length: 17
CDR3: CSARFNHRGPDNQPQHF
DNA: TGCAGTGCTCGTTTTAACCACAGGGGGCCTGACAATCAGCCCCAGCATTTT

J: TRBJ2-3
D: TRBD2
V: TRBV7-8
size: few
length: 15
CDR3: CASSSPAGNTDTQYF
DNA: TGTGCCAGCAGCTCCCCAGCGGGGAACACAGATACGCAGTATTTT

J: TRBJ1-2
D: .
V: TRBV20-1
size: many
length: 15
CDR3: CSARGLGVSLDGYTF
DNA: TGCAGTGCTAGGGGGCTGGGAGTCTCGTTGGATGGCTACACCTTC

J: TRBJ1-5
D: .
V: TRBV28
size: many
length: 14
CDR3: CASKIQGEDQPQHF
DNA: TGTGCCAGCAAAATACAGGGCGAGGATCAGCCCCAGCATTTT

J: TRBJ2-5
D: .
V: TRBV4-1
size: .
length: 16
CDR3: CASSQRVSTDQETQYF
DNA: TGCGCCAGCAGCCAACGAGTTAGCACCGACCAAGAGACCCAGTACTTC

J: TRBJ1-2
D: .
V: TRBV5-4
size: .
length: 15
CDR3: CASSWYSGDVYGYTF
DNA: TGTGCCAGCAGCTGGTACTCAGGGGACGTCTATGGCTACACCTTC

J: TRBJ1-4
D: .
V: TRBV28
size: few
length: 14
CDR3: CASSLYGTHEKLFF
DNA: TGTGCCAGCAGTTTATATGGGACGCACGAAAAACTGTTTTTT

J: TRBJ2-1
D: .
V: TRBV11-3
size: .
length: 15
CDR3: CASSLAASSYNEQFF
DNA: TGTGCCAGCAGCTTAGCTGCCAGCTCCTACAATGAGCAGTTCTTC

J: TRBJ2-5
D: TRBD1
V: TRBV5-6
size: .
length: 15
CDR3: CASSGDVSGTGFQYF
DNA: TGTGCCAGCAGCGGGGACGTCTCCGGGACAGGGTTCCAGTACTTC

J: TRBJ2-3
D: .
V: TRBV4-1
size: many
length: 14
CDR3: CASSPTVGTDTQYF
DNA: TGCGCCAGCAGCCCCACTGTCGGCACAGATACGCAGTATTTT

J: TRBJ1-6
D: .
V: TRBV4-3
size: .
length: 15
CDR3: CASSQDGRNNSPLHF
DNA: TGCGCCAGCAGCCAAGATGGCAGGAATAATTCACCCCTCCACTTT

J: TRBJ1-1
D: .
V: TRBV10-1
size: few
length: 13
CDR3: CASSESEAPEAFF
DNA: TGCGCCAGCAGTGAGTCGGAGGCCCCCGAAGCTTTCTTT

J: TRBJ2-6
D: .
V: TRBV7-2
size: few
length: 17
CDR3: CASSLVRRGSGANVLTF
DNA: TGTGCCAGCAGCTTAGTTCGGCGGGGCTCTGGGGCCAACGTCCTGACTTTC

J: TRBJ2-1
D: TRBD1
V: TRBV7-2
size: .
length: 15
CDR3: CASSLGGTVYNEQFF
DNA: TGTGCCAGCAGCTTAGGAGGGACAGTCTACAATGAGCAGTTCTTC

J: TRBJ2-3
D: TRBD1
V: TRBV6-2/TRBV6-3
size: .
length: 15
CDR3: CASSYSRQGGDTQYF
DNA: TGTGCCAGCAGTTACTCGAGACAGGGTGGCGATACGCAGTATTTT

J: TRBJ1-5
D: .
V: TRBV4-1
size: few
length: 14
CDR3: CASSLTLLNQPQHF
DNA: TGCGCCAGCAGCCTCACGCTACTTAATCAGCCCCAGCATTTT

J: TRBJ1-1
D: .
V: TRBV14
size: few
length: 14
CDR3: CASSQQVLNTEAFF
DNA: TGTGCCAGCAGCCAACAGGTTTTGAACACTGAAGCTTTCTTT

J: TRBJ2-4
D: .
V: TRBV5-1
size: few
length: 15
CDR3: CASSLYPERRNIQYF
DNA: TGCGCCAGCAGCTTGTATCCGGAAAGGCGAAACATTCAGTACTTC

J: TRBJ2-4
D: TRBD2
V: TRBV7-2
size: few
length: 14
CDR3: CASSQGTSGGFQYF
DNA: TGTGCCAGCTCCCAGGGGACTAGCGGGGGGTTTCAGTACTTC

J: TRBJ2-1
D: .
V: TRBV9
size: .
length: 11
CDR3: CASSVGSEQFF
DNA: TGTGCCAGCAGCGTAGGTTCTGAGCAGTTCTTC

J: TRBJ2-2
D: .
V: TRBV7-3
size: few
length: 15
CDR3: CASSPPRGGNGELFF
DNA: TGTGCCAGCAGCCCCCCCAGGGGGGGGAACGGGGAGCTGTTTTTT

J: TRBJ2-3
D: .
V: TRBV5-1
size: few
length: 15
CDR3: CASSLGDSRSDTQYF
DNA: TGCGCCAGCAGCTTGGGAGACAGTAGGTCAGATACGCAGTATTTT

J: TRBJ1-1
D: .
V: TRBV15
size: few
length: 13
CDR3: CATSREQGTEAFF
DNA: TGTGCCACCAGCAGAGAACAGGGCACTGAAGCTTTCTTT

J: TRBJ1-1
D: .
V: TRBV7-9
size: few
length: 11
CDR3: CASSLAAEAFF
DNA: TGTGCCAGCAGCTTAGCTGCTGAAGCTTTCTTT

J: TRBJ2-1
D: .
V: TRBV7-3
size: many
length: 14
CDR3: CASSLGGLIDEQFF
DNA: TGTGCCAGCAGCTTGGGGGGGCTCATCGATGAGCAGTTCTTC

J: TRBJ2-7
D: TRBD1
V: TRBV7-9
size: .
length: 16
CDR3: CASSSTPDRGRYEQYF
DNA: TGTGCCAGCAGCTCAACGCCCGACAGGGGGAGATACGAGCAGTACTTC

J: TRBJ2-4
D: .
V: TRBV3-1
size: few
length: 16
CDR3: CASSQASRLAKNIQYF
DNA: TGTGCCAGCAGCCAAGCTTCTCGGCTAGCCAAAAACATTCAGTACTTC

J: TRBJ1-4
D: TRBD1
V: TRBV3-1
size: few
length: 16
CDR3: CASSRKSGTANEKLFF
DNA: TGTGCCAGCAGTCGAAAGTCTGGGACAGCAAATGAAAAACTGTTTTTT

J: TRBJ1-3
D: .
V: TRBV5-1
size: few
length: 14
CDR3: CASSLAATGNTIYF
DNA: TGCGCCAGCAGCTTGGCAGCTACTGGAAACACCATATATTTT

J: TRBJ1-1
D: .
V: TRBV5-1
size: many
length: 12
CDR3: CASSLGYGEAFF
DNA: TGCGCCAGCAGCTTGGGGTACGGTGAAGCTTTCTTT

J: TRBJ1-1
D: TRBD1
V: TRBV20-1
size: few
length: 13
CDR3: CSASPNRGAEAFF
DNA: TGCAGTGCTAGTCCCAACAGGGGCGCTGAAGCTTTCTTT

J: TRBJ1-6
D: .
V: TRBV10-3
size: few
length: 17
CDR3: CATGQTAASSYNSPLHF
DNA: TGTGCCACCGGTCAGACAGCGGCGAGCTCCTATAATTCACCCCTCCACTTT

J: TRBJ1-1
D: .
V: TRBV29-1
size: few
length: 17
CDR3: CSVQFKVRARGGTEAFF
DNA: TGCAGCGTTCAATTCAAGGTCAGGGCCCGAGGGGGGACTGAAGCTTTCTTT

J: TRBJ1-1
D: .
V: TRBV11-2
size: .
length: 15
CDR3: CASSLDLSGFVEAFF
DNA: TGTGCCAGCAGCTTAGATCTTTCGGGGTTCGTTGAAGCTTTCTTT

J: TRBJ1-1
D: .
V: TRBV7-2
size: few
length: 18
CDR3: CASSLLFRDPAGDTEAFF
DNA: TGTGCCAGCAGCTTATTGTTTAGAGACCCGGCGGGGGACACTGAAGCTTTCTTT

J: TRBJ2-7
D: .
V: TRBV29-1
size: few
length: 13
CDR3: CSAQPRDTYEQYF
DNA: TGCAGCGCCCAGCCACGGGACACCTACGAGCAGTACTTC

J: TRBJ1-6
D: .
V: TRBV29-1
size: few
length: 14
CDR3: CSVGEGSYNSPLHF
DNA: TGCAGCGTTGGAGAGGGCTCCTATAATTCACCCCTCCACTTT

J: TRBJ2-7
D: .
V: TRBV7-9
size: .
length: 15
CDR3: CASSPTGEGSYEQYF
DNA: TGTGCCAGCAGCCCTACAGGGGAGGGCTCCTACGAGCAGTACTTC

J: TRBJ2-2
D: .
V: TRBV20-1
size: .
length: 16
CDR3: CSAHGPRDGNTGELFF
DNA: TGCAGTGCCCATGGCCCCCGGGACGGAAACACCGGGGAGCTGTTTTTT

J: TRBJ1-6
D: .
V: TRBV5-5
size: .
length: 16
CDR3: CASSLTSSSYNSPLHF
DNA: TGTGCCAGCAGCTTGACATCGAGCTCCTATAATTCACCCCTCCACTTT

J: TRBJ2-3
D: TRBD2
V: TRBV7-2
size: many
length: 14
CDR3: CASSPGTSRNTQYF
DNA: TGTGCCAGCAGCCCCGGGACTAGCCGAAATACGCAGTATTTT

J: TRBJ1-4
D: .
V: TRBV7-9
size: few
length: 14
CDR3: CASSPGHLNEKLFF
DNA: TGTGCCAGCAGCCCCGGACACCTTAATGAAAAACTGTTTTTT

J: TRBJ2-1
D: .
V: TRBV5-1
size: many
length: 15
CDR3: CASSLDSGPGYEQFF
DNA: TGCGCCAGCAGCTTGGATTCGGGACCGGGATATGAGCAGTTCTTC

J: TRBJ2-4
D: .
V: TRBV4-3
size: few
length: 14
CDR3: CASSPRVLQGIQYF
DNA: TGCGCCAGCAGTCCAAGGGTCCTTCAGGGGATTCAGTACTTC

J: TRBJ1-1
D: .
V: TRBV5-1
size: many
length: 15
CDR3: CASSLSGLGNTEAFF
DNA: TGCGCCAGCAGCTTGTCGGGTCTCGGGAACACTGAAGCTTTCTTT

J: TRBJ1-1
D: TRBD1
V: TRBV7-2
size: .
length: 12
CDR3: CASGQGDTEAFF
DNA: TGTGCCAGCGGACAGGGCGACACTGAAGCTTTCTTT

J: TRBJ2-1
D: TRBD2
V: TRBV7-7
size: .
length: 15
CDR3: CASSISGDSYNEQFF
DNA: TGTGCCAGCAGCATTAGCGGGGACTCCTACAATGAGCAGTTCTTC

J: TRBJ1-6
D: .
V: TRBV5-1
size: many
length: 15
CDR3: CASSSRGQPNSPLHF
DNA: TGCGCCAGCAGCTCCCGAGGACAGCCTAATTCACCCCTCCACTTT

J: TRBJ1-1
D: .
V: TRBV29-1
size: few
length: 10
CDR3: CSGSDTEAFF
DNA: TGCAGCGGGTCGGACACTGAAGCTTTCTTT

J: TRBJ2-5
D: .
V: TRBV7-2
size: .
length: 15
CDR3: CASSLVGGVGETQYF
DNA: TGTGCCAGCAGCTTAGTGGGTGGAGTAGGGGAGACCCAGTACTTC